This passage covers 32 T cell receptor beta chains from one sample sequenced in a study of tumor-infiltrating lymphocytes in primary liver carcinoma (TCRdb year 2017). RNA from unsorted whole blood was extracted with TRIzol reagent, and germline DNA was obtained with the DNeasy Blood & Tissue kit. These reads were obtained on an Illumina HiSeq 2500. Using a constant-region primer and ProtoScript II reverse transcriptase, TCRbeta-specific cDNA was reverse-transcribed from around 500 ng total RNA. Construction of the TCRbeta libraries relied on three nested rounds of multiplex PCR, following a slightly modified ARM-PCR procedure. Multiplex TRBV1-TRBV30 forward primers and a Cbeta reverse primer were used in the first two PCR rounds, each of which was run for around 10 cycles. The public reads were run again by TCRdb, first through fastp at Q25 and then through MiXCR, and only productive beta chains were kept. Rows are unified per CDR3 protein, each entry keeping the most common DNA and genes. The sample table lists about 200,000 distinct CDR3 sequences, about two thirds of them with a count of one. Jointly, the top ten make up 7% to 8.5% of the sample.

The sequenced material came from peripheral blood. These receptors originate from a woman aged 60-75 years with primary liver carcinoma and hepatitis B virus infection.

The chain links TRBV28 to TRBJ2-7, with unresolved D. V lost 2 bases and J 4 bases, leaving 9 bases between the germline ends. Germline lookup yields CDR1 MDHEN and CDR2 SYDVKM. The CDR3 covers 13 residues. CDR3 sequence (DNA): TGTGCCAGCAGTTTACCTCCCCGGTACGAGCAGTACTTC. The encoded protein is CASSLPPRYEQYF.

With respect to this clonotype: This may be a read error, as it is one base from a much larger clone. This sequence joins TRBV4-2 and TRBJ2-7; D ambiguous. This CDR3 region has 13 residues. The germline gives CDR1 LGHNA, CDR2 YNFKEQ. Here the CDR3 reads CACSQELSYEQYF. The CDR3 bases are TGTGCCTGCAGCCAAGAACTGAGCTACGAGCAGTACTTC.

This rearrangement joins TRBV5-1 to TRBJ2-1; 9 nucleotides align to TRBD2. The germline gives CDR1 SGHRS, CDR2 YFSETQ. This CDR3 has 16 residues. Germline trimming cut 4 bases from V and 9 bases from J; bases unmatched to any gene: 14. CDR3 region: CASSRTAREGRGEQFF. As DNA, the CDR3 is TGCGCCAGCAGCCGTACTGCGCGGGAGGGCCGAGGTGAGCAGTTCTTC.

This clonotype appeared many times. The J gene is TRBJ1-2, the V gene TRBV4-1, with D possibly TRBD1 on 6 matching bases. Germline V gives CDR1 MGHRA, CDR2 YSYEKL. The length of the CDR3 is 14 residues. Between the trimmed V and J ends, which lost 1 base and 3 bases, there was a span of 9 bases. CDR3 nucleotides: TGCGCCAGCAGCCAAGTTGCAGGGGACTATGGCTACACCTTC. Amino acids: CASSQVAGDYGYTF.

About this clonotype: A junction end diverges from the germline sequence, so it may reflect a read error. The chain recombines TRBV5-4 with TRBJ2-1, with D hard to call. The CDR3 totals 14 residues. CDR1 is SGHNT, CDR2 YYREEE, per germline (reference sequence). CDR3 amino acids: CASSLAGPYNEEFF. DNA of the CDR3: TGTGCCAGCAGCCTGGCAGGCCCCTACAATGAGGAGTTCTTC.

This clonotype showed up many times. The chain combines TRBV11-3 with TRBJ2-1, with 8 positions matching TRBD2. This CDR3 is built from 14 residues. V lost 4 bases to trimming and J lost 6 bases; unmatched junction nucleotides: 5. Germline V gene data show CDR1 as SGHNT and CDR2 as YENEEA. Here the CDR3 DNA reads TGTGCCAGCAGCTCGGGACTAGAACCCAATGAGCAGTTCTTC. Amino acid sequence: CASSSGLEPNEQFF.

In this sample, this clonotype turned up once. This may be a read error, as it is one base from a much larger clone. The chain carries TRBV7-9 and TRBJ2-5, with D unresolved. V was clipped by 9 bases and J by 7 bases, with 12 bases between them. The CDR3 totals 11 residues. CDR1 SEHNR and CDR2 FQNEAQ come from the germline V gene (reference sequence). The CDR3 DNA reads TGTGCCAGAATCGGGTTCGGGACCCAGTACTTC. The encoded protein is CARIGFGTQYF.

In the case of this clonotype: This sequence may be a read error, since a much larger clone differs from it by one base. J is TRBJ2-1 and V is TRBV6-5; D is uncertain. This CDR3 comprises 12 residues. Germline V gene lookup returns CDR1 MNHEY and CDR2 SVGAGI. CDR3 residues: CASSPRFNEQSF. For the CDR3, the DNA is TGTGCCAGCAGCCCCCGGTTCAATGAGCAGTCCTTC.

A remark on this clonotype: A much more abundant neighbour one base away suggests this may be a read error. The J gene is TRBJ1-6, the V gene TRBV28; 7 bases are shared with TRBD1. Germline values: CDR1 MDHEN, CDR2 SYDVKM. The CDR3 sequence is 16 residues long. V was pared by 6 bases and J by 11 bases, with 16 bases of the junction left unmatched. The CDR3 is CASRDSGIGGRAPLHF. The CDR3, as DNA: TGTGCCAGCAGGGATTCCGGGATAGGGGGCAGGGCACCCCTCCACTTT.

Notes on this clonotype: This may be a read error: a much more frequent sequence differs by one nucleotide. The chain links TRBV14 to TRBJ2-7, with TRBD1 matching over 11 bases. J gave up 3 bases and V 7 bases, and 8 bases lay outside the gene matches. This CDR3 has 15 amino acids. Per the germline V gene, CDR1 is SGHDN and CDR2 is FVKESK. The CDR3 DNA reads as TGTGCCAGCATCCGTCTGGGACAGGGGGGCTACGAGCAGTACTTC. This codes for CASIRLGQGGYEQYF.

Remarks on this clonotype: It may be a read error: a sequence one base away is much more abundant. Because the CDR3 is missing its conserved closing phenylalanine or tryptophan, this is likely a read error. The chain couples TRBV28 to TRBJ2-3, with 10 bases aligning to TRBD1. The junction had 7 bases not matched to a gene; V was cut back by 0 bases and J by 1 base. The germline V gene encodes CDR1 MDHEN and CDR2 SYDVKM. The CDR3 has 18 amino acids. This CDR3 is CASSLWDRGKRGTDTQYS. The CDR3 DNA is TGTGCCAGCAGTTTATGGGACAGGGGGAAGAGAGGCACAGATACGCAGTATTCT.

With regard to this clonotype: Lacking the conserved final phenylalanine or tryptophan, this CDR3 likely reflects a read error. The DNA is omitted, as the CDR3 cannot be located on it reliably, and the CDR3 follows TCRdb's listing. This CDR3 reads CASSLLSYNEQSL. The chain carries TRBV12-3 or TRBV12-4 and TRBJ2-1; TRBD2, as called in the table, went unchecked against the DNA. The length of the CDR3 is 13 amino acids, counting both ends.

Remarks on this clonotype: Relative to the germline gene, one junction end is altered; a read error may explain this. The rearrangement uses TRBV5-6 and TRBJ1-2; weak D call: TRBD1 (6 bases). The germline CDR1 and CDR2 sequences are SGHDT and YYEEEE. The CDR3 runs to 14 residues. CDR3 sequence (DNA): TGTGCCAGTAGCTTGCTCGGACAGAACTATGGCTACACCTTC. Its protein is CASSLLGQNYGYTF.

Turning to this clonotype: The junction departs from germline at one end; a sequencing error may be responsible. The V gene is TRBV30, the J gene TRBJ2-5, with TRBD1 identical over 7 bases. The CDR3 is 14 amino acids. Germline V CDR1 and CDR2: GTSNPN, SVGIG (reference sequence). The CDR3 is CTCSPGTAQETQNF. Here the CDR3 DNA reads TGTACCTGTAGCCCCGGGACAGCGCAAGAGACCCAGAACTTC.

A word on this clonotype: This may be a read error: a much more frequent sequence differs by one nucleotide. The rearrangement links TRBV11-1 to TRBJ1-1, with D tentatively TRBD1 (6 bases). The germline V gene has CDR1 SGHAT and CDR2 FQDESV (reference sequence). The CDR3 runs to 17 residues. The CDR3 spells CAGSLDRFGGDNTEAFF. In nucleotides, the CDR3 is TGTGCCGGCAGCTTAGACAGGTTTGGAGGGGACAACACTGAAGCTTTCTTT.

This clonotype was observed many times. The rearrangement joins TRBV7-9 to TRBJ2-3, with unresolved D. The V gene lost 1 base and the J gene lost 6 bases, with 8 bases spanning the gap. This CDR3 has 13 residues. CDR1 SEHNR and CDR2 FQNEAQ come from the germline V gene (reference sequence). CDR3 region: CASSLDLPDTQYF. Written as DNA, the CDR3 is TGTGCCAGCAGCTTAGATCTACCCGATACGCAGTATTTT.

This rearrangement joins TRBV28 to TRBJ2-1; D is ambiguous. With 4 bases removed from V and 3 bases from J, the gap between germline ends came to 10 bases. The germline V gene encodes CDR1 MDHEN and CDR2 SYDVKM. There are 14 residues in the CDR3. The CDR3 sequence is CASSSFPVYNEQFF. The CDR3 coding sequence is TGTGCCAGCAGTTCCTTCCCGGTCTACAATGAGCAGTTCTTC.

Regarding this clonotype: Mismatch with germline at one junction end may stem from a read error. The V and J genes are TRBV11-2 and TRBJ1-1; no clear D gene. The CDR3 has 13 residues. Germline V CDR1 and CDR2: SGHAT, FQNNGV. The CDR3 sequence: CACSFAWGTEAFF. The CDR3 DNA is TGTGCCTGCAGCTTCGCTTGGGGCACTGAAGCTTTCTTT.

The table lists this clonotype with a count of one. Here the CDR3 omits its conserved ending phenylalanine or tryptophan, so a read error is the likely source. The rearrangement joins TRBV29-1 to TRBJ1-1; possible D gene TRBD1, 5 bases. CDR1 and CDR2 from the germline V gene are SQVTM and ANQGSEA. The CDR3 runs 15 residues. The CDR3 DNA is TGCAGCGTTAAGGAACCGGGACGGAAGAACACAGAAGCTTTCTCT. Residues: CSVKEPGRKNTEAFS.

V is TRBV11-2 and J is TRBJ2-1, with 9 bases aligning to TRBD2. V lost 5 bases to trimming and J lost 10 bases; unmatched junction nucleotides: 15. The CDR3 consists of 16 residues. Germline CDR1 is SGHAT and CDR2 is FQNNGV. CDR3 loop: CASSLLGAGGPKEQFF. DNA for the CDR3: TGTGCCAGCAGCCTATTAGGAGCGGGAGGACCCAAAGAGCAGTTCTTC.

This clonotype was seen a single time. The junction does not match germline at one end; this may be a read error. V and J are TRBV6-1 and TRBJ1-1; D uncertain. In germline, CDR1 is MNHNS, CDR2 SASEGT. CDR3 length: 13 amino acids. CDR3 in amino acids: CASSVIHCTEVFF. The CDR3 nucleotides read TGTGCCAGCAGTGTCATCCACTGCACTGAAGTTTTCTTT.

About this clonotype: An end of the junction does not agree with germline; a read error may underlie this. V and J are TRBV6-1 and TRBJ1-4, with 10 bases identical to TRBD1. Germline V lookup: CDR1 MNHNS, CDR2 SASEGT. This CDR3 is built from 16 residues. The CDR3 region has the DNA TGTACTAGCAGTGAAGCGCGCGGGACAGGGGCCGAGAAACTGTTATTT. Translated: CTSSEARGTGAEKLLF.

On this clonotype: A read error may explain this, as a much larger clone is one base away. V and J are TRBV12-3 or TRBV12-4 and TRBJ2-7; D uncertain. This CDR3 comprises 15 residues. CDR3 bases: TGTGCCAGCAGTGGTGGTTATACAAACTCCTGCGAGCAGTACTTC. This encodes CASSGGYTNSCEQYF.

As concerns this clonotype: The junction departs from germline at one end; a sequencing error may be responsible. This chain links TRBV11-2 with TRBJ2-3; a weak D match, TRBD1 (7 bases). The CDR3 contains 16 residues. Germline V gene lookup returns CDR1 SGHAT and CDR2 FQNNGV. The CDR3 loop reads CAISLEEGASIDTQYF. As DNA, the CDR3 is TGTGCCATCAGCTTAGAGGAGGGGGCTTCCATAGATACGCAGTATTTT.

The chain employs TRBV5-1 and TRBJ2-3, with D maybe TRBD1 (6 bases). CDR1 is SGHRS and CDR2 is YFSETQ in the germline V gene. Trimming took off 3 bases at V and 2 bases at J, with 10 bases between the two ends. The CDR3 has 14 residues. The CDR3 DNA reads as TGCGCCAGCAGCTCCCAGGGGTCCACAGATACGCAGTATTTT. This gives the protein CASSSQGSTDTQYF.

In the case of this clonotype: It is likely a read error, because the conserved phenylalanine at the end of the CDR3 is missing. The DNA is omitted, as the CDR3 cannot be located on it reliably, and the CDR3 follows TCRdb's listing. The V call is TRBV11-2, the J call TRBJ2-1. Germline CDR1 is SGHAT and CDR2 is FQNNGV. The length of the CDR3 is 13 amino acids, counting both ends. The CDR3 spells CASNFDIRGERFI.

The chain joins TRBV28 to TRBJ2-1, with 10 bases matching TRBD1. Germline CDR1 MDHEN, CDR2 SYDVKM. The J segment lost 9 bases and the V segment lost 4 bases, leaving 9 bases of the junction unmatched. This CDR3 region has 15 residues. CDR3 DNA: TGTGCCAGCAGTTCCCGGGACAGGGGCTTTGGTGAGCAGTTCTTC. It codes for CASSSRDRGFGEQFF.

The V gene is TRBV19, the J gene TRBJ2-2; D possibly matches TRBD1 or TRBD2 (5 bases each). Germline-derived CDR1 and CDR2 are LNHDA and SQIVND (reference sequence). The CDR3 is 15 amino acids. Trimming pared 3 bases from V and 8 bases from J, leaving 16 bases between. The CDR3 is CASSIPREGPGELFF. Here the CDR3 DNA reads TGTGCCAGTAGTATTCCCCGTGAGGGACCAGGGGAGCTGTTTTTT.

As to this clonotype: An end of the junction does not agree with germline; a read error may underlie this. The genes are TRBV11-2 and TRBJ2-3, with 7 positions matching TRBD1. CDR3 length: 14 residues. Germline CDR1 and CDR2: SGHAT and FQNNGV. CDR3 nucleotide sequence: TGTGCCAGCAGCATAGACAGGGAGATCGATACGTGGTATTTT. This gives the protein CASSIDREIDTWYF.

About this clonotype itself: Germline is not matched at one junction end, which may reflect a read error. This rearrangement joins TRBV5-5 to TRBJ2-2; tentatively, D is TRBD2 (6 bases). This CDR3 region has 17 residues. From germline, CDR1 is SGHKS and CDR2 YYEKEE (reference sequence). CDR3: CAISLDLGRSMAGELFF. CDR3 in DNA: TGTGCCATCAGCTTGGATTTGGGGAGGAGTATGGCCGGGGAGCTGTTTTTT. Using reference TRBV5-5 and TRBJ2-2 for the parts outside the CDR3, the full variable domain is DAGVTQSPTHLIKTRGQQVTLRCSPISGHKSVSWYQQVLGQGPQFIFQYYEKEERGRGNFPDRFSARQFPNYSSELNVNALLLGDSALYLCAISLDLGRSMAGELFFGEGSRLTVL.

Points on this clonotype: The junction and the germline gene differ at one end; a read error may be behind it. Here the CDR3 DNA reads TGTGTCAGCAGCTTAGAGAACCAGGGACAGCTCTATGGCTACACCTTC. Amino acids: CVSSLENQGQLYGYTF. V and J are TRBV11-3 and TRBJ1-2; 7 nucleotides line up with TRBD1. The CDR3 runs to 16 residues. Germline CDR1 is SGHNT and CDR2 is YENEEA. Filled out from reference TRBV11-3 and TRBJ1-2, the complete variable domain reads EAGVVQSPRYKIIEKKQPVAFWCNPISGHNTLYWYLQNLGQGPELLIRYENEEAVDDSQLPKDRFSAERLKGVDSTLKIQPAELGDSAVYLCVSSLENQGQLYGYTFGSGTRLTVV.

J is TRBJ2-5 and V is TRBV7-8; possible D gene TRBD1, 5 bases. The CDR3 runs to 13 residues. V was cut by 7 bases and J by 3 bases, with 12 bases left in between. Looked up from germline, CDR1 is SGHVS and CDR2 is FQNEAQ. CDR3 bases: TGTGCCAGCAACCAGGGTTTTGAAGAGACCCAGTACTTC. It specifies CASNQGFEETQYF.